This T cell receptor (beta chain) was sequenced for a study of blood T cell repertoires in COVID-19. Study context: The United States, Italy and Spain were the sources of the acute and convalescent COVID-19 samples. The analysed material was cDNA or gDNA that came from T cells, B-cell-depleted T cells, or PBMCs.

The CDR3 is made up of 16 amino acids. The V end was cut by 7 bases, the J end by 3 bases, with 16 bases between. In germline, CDR1 is MNHEY, CDR2 SVGEGT. Original analysis: Reference gene primer amplification gave estimated nucleated cell counts. Generated by immunoSEQ multiplex PCR, the TCRdb table keeps only in-frame clones and is missing some. The V and J calls and the clone size are those of that table, but D and trimming were determined from the DNA. The data hold around 230,000 clones, with roughly 85% observed a single time. The rearrangement joins TRBV6-2 or TRBV6-3 to TRBJ1-6; D may be TRBD1 (5 bases). The sequenced sample consisted of peripheral blood. This TCR came from a man in his thirties or forties who had recovered from COVID-19. The CDR3 is CASTPGGNFYNSPLHF. The CDR3 DNA follows: TGTGCCAGCACCCCGGGGGGAAACTTCTATAATTCACCCCTCCACTTT.